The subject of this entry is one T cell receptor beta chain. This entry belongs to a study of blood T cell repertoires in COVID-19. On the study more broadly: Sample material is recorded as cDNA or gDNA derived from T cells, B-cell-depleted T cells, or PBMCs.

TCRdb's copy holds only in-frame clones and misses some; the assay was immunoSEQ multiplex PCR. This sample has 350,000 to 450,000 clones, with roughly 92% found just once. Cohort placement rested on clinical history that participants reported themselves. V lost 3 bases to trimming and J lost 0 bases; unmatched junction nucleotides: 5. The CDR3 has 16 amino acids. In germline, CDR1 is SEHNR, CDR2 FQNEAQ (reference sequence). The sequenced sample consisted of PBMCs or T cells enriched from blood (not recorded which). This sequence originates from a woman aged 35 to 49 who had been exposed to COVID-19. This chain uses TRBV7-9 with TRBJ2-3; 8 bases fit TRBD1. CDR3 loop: CASSLEDRASTDTQYF. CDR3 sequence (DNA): TGTGCCAGCAGCTTGGAGGACAGGGCGAGCACAGATACGCAGTATTTT.